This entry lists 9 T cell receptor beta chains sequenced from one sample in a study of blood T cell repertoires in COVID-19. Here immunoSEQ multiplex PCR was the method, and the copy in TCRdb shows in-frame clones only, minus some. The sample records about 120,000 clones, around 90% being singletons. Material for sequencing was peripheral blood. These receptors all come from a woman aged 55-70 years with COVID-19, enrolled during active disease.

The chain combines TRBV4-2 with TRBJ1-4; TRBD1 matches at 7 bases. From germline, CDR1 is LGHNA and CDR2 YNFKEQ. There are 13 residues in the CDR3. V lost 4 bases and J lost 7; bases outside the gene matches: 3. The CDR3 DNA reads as TGTGCCAGCAGCCCGACAGGGACTGAAAAACTGTTTTTT. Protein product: CASSPTGTEKLFF.

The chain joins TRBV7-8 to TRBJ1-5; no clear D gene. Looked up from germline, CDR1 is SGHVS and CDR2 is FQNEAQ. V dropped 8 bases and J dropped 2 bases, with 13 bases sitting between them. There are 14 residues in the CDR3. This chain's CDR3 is CASAPRDGNQPQHF. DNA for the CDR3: TGTGCCAGCGCACCCCGGGATGGCAATCAGCCCCAGCATTTT. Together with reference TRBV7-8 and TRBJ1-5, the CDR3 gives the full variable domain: GAGVSQSPRYKVAKRGQDVALRCDPISGHVSLFWYQQALGQGPEFLTYFQNEAQLDKSGLPSDRFFAERPEGSVSTLKIQRTQQEDSAVYLCASAPRDGNQPQHFGDGTRLSIL.

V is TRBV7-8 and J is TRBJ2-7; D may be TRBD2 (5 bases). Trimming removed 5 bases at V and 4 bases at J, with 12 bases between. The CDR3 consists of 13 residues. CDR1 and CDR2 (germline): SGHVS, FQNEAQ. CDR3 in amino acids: CASSAREPYEQYF. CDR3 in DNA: TGTGCCAGCAGCGCCCGGGAACCGTACGAGCAGTACTTC.

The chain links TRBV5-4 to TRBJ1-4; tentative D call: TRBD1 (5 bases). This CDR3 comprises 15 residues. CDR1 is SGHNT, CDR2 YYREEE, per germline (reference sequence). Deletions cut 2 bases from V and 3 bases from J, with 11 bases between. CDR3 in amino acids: CASSFRDSANEKLFF. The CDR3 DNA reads TGTGCCAGCAGCTTCAGGGACTCGGCTAATGAAAAACTGTTTTTT.

The CDR3 nucleotides are TGCAGCGTCGGACAGCACACTGAAGCTTTCTTT. It encodes CSVGQHTEAFF. V is TRBV29-1 and J is TRBJ1-1, with D possibly matching TRBD1 (6 bases). The length of the CDR3 is 11 residues. V dropped 6 bases and J dropped 3 bases, with 8 bases sitting between them. Germline assignment: CDR1 SQVTM and CDR2 ANQGSEA.

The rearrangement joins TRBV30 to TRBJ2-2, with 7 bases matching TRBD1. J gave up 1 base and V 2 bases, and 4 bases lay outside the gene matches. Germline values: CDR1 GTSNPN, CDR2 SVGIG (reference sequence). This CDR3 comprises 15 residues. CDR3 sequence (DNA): TGTGCCTGGAGTCCCTGGACAGGGAACACCGGGGAGCTGTTTTTT. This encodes CAWSPWTGNTGELFF.

CDR3 DNA sequence: TGTGCCTGGACTAAACAGGGCTCGAACACTGAAGCTTTCTTT. Translating gives CAWTKQGSNTEAFF. The chain employs TRBV30 and TRBJ1-1; D may be TRBD1 (6 bases). Trimming stripped 4 bases from V and 1 base from J, with 13 bases between. The length of the CDR3 is 14 residues. CDR1 and CDR2 from the germline V gene are GTSNPN and SVGIG (reference sequence).

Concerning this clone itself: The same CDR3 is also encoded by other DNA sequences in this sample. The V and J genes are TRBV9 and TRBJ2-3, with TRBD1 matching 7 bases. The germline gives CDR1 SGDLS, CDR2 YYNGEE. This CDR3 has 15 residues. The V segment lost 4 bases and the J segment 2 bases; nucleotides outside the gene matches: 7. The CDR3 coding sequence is TGTGCCAGCAGCCCCAGACAGGGTATCACAGATACGCAGTATTTT. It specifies CASSPRQGITDTQYF.

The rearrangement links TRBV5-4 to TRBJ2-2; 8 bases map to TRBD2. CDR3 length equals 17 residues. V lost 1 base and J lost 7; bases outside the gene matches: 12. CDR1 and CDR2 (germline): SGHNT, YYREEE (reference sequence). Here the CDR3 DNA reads TGTGCCAGCAGCTTGCTCTTATTAGCGGGGTACCGCGGGGAGCTGTTTTTT. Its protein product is CASSLLLLAGYRGELFF.